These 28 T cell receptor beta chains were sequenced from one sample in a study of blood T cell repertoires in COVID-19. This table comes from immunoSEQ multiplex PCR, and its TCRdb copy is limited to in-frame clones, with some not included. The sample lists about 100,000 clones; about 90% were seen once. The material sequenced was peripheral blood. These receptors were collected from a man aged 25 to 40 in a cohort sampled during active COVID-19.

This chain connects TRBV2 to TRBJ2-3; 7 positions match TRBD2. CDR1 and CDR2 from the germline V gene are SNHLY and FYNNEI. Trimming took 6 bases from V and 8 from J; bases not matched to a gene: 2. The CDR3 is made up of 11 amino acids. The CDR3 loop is CASRTSATQYF. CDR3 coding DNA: TGTGCCAGCAGAACTAGCGCTACGCAGTATTTT.

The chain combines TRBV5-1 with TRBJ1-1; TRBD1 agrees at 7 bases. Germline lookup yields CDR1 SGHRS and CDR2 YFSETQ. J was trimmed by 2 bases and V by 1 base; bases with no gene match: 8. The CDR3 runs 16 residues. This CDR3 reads CASSLTTGTVNTEAFF. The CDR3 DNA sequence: TGCGCCAGCAGCTTGACTACCGGGACAGTCAACACTGAAGCTTTCTTT.

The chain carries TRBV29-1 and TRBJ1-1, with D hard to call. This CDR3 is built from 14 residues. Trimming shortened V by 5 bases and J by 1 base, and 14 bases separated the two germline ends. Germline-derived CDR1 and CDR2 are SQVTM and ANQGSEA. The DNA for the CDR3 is TGCAGCGTTATTCAGCGGATCTCGAACACTGAAGCTTTCTTT. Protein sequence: CSVIQRISNTEAFF.

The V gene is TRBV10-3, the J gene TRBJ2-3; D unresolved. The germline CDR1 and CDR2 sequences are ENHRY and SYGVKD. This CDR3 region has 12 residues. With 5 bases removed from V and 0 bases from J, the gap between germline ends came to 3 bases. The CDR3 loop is CAISPSTDTQYF. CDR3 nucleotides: TGTGCCATCAGTCCTAGCACAGATACGCAGTATTTT.

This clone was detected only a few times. The CDR3 DNA reads TGTGCCAGCAGTTACTCAAGCGAGAGCTCCTACGAGCAGTACTTC. Translation gives CASSYSSESSYEQYF. This sequence joins TRBV6-2 or TRBV6-3 and TRBJ2-7; D not resolved. V was clipped by 0 bases and J by 0 bases, with 9 bases between them. Germline V gene data show CDR1 as MNHEY and CDR2 as SVGEGT. The CDR3 runs to 15 residues.

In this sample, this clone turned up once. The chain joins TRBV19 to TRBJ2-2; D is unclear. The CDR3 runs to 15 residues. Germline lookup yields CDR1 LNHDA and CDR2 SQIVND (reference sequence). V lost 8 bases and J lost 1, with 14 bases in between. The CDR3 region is CASGRYEENTGELFF. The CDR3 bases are TGTGCCAGTGGAAGATACGAGGAGAACACCGGGGAGCTGTTTTTT.

The chain's CDR3 is CASSPGQAEGTEAFF. The CDR3 bases are TGTGCCAGCTCACCCGGACAAGCTGAAGGCACTGAAGCTTTCTTT. J is TRBJ1-1 and V is TRBV18, with a weak D call TRBD1 (5 bases). V gave up 3 bases and J gave up 4 bases, with 15 bases separating them. Germline assignment: CDR1 KGHSH and CDR2 LQKENI. There are 15 residues in the CDR3. Full variable domain (missing parts from reference TRBV18 and TRBJ1-1): NAGVMQNPRHLVRRRGQEARLRCSPMKGHSHVYWYRQLPEEGLKFMVYLQKENIIDESGMPKERFSAEFPKEGPSILRIQQVVRGDSAAYFCASSPGQAEGTEAFFGQGTRLTVV.

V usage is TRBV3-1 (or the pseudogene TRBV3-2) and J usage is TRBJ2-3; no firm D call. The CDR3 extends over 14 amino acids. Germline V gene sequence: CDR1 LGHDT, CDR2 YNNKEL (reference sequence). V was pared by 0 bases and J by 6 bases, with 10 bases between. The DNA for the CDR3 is TGTGCCAGCAGCCAAGACGGCTCCGGGGATACGCAGTATTTT. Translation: CASSQDGSGDTQYF.

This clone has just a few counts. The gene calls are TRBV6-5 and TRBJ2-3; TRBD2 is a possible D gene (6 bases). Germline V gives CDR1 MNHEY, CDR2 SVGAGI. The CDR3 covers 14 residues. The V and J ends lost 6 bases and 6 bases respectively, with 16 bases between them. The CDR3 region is CASRTGNSGDTQYF. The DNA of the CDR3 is TGTGCCAGCAGGACCGGAAACAGCGGGGATACGCAGTATTTT.

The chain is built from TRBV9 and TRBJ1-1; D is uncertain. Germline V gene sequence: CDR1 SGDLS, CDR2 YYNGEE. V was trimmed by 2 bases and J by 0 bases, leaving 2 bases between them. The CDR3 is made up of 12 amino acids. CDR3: CASSVVNTEAFF. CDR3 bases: TGTGCCAGCAGCGTCGTGAACACTGAAGCTTTCTTT.

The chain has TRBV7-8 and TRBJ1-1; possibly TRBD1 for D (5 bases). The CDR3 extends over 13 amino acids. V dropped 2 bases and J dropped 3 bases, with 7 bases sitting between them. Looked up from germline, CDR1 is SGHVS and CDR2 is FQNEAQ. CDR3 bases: TGTGCCAGCAGCTTACAGGGATACACTGAAGCTTTCTTT. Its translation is CASSLQGYTEAFF.

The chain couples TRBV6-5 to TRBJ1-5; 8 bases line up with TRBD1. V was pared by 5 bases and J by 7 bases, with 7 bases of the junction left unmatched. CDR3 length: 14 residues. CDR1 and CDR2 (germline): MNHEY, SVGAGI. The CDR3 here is CASSQSTGGQPQHF. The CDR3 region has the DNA TGTGCCAGCAGTCAAAGTACAGGGGGACAGCCCCAGCATTTT.

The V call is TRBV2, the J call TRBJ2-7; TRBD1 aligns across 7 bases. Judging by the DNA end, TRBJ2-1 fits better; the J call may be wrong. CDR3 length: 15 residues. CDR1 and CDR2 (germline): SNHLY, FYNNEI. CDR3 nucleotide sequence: TGTGCCAGCAGTGTAGACAGGGCATCCTACAATGAGCAGTTCTTC. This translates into CASSVDRASYNEQFF.

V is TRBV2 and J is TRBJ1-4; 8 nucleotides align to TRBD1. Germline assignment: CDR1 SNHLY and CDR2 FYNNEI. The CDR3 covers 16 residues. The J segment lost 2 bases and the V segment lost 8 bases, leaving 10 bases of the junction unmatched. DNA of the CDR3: TGTGCCAGCTCTCCCGGACAGGGTGGTACTAATGAAAAACTGTTTTTT. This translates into CASSPGQGGTNEKLFF.

The DNA of the CDR3 is TGTGCCAGTAGTATAGATCTGGCGACAGGGGCAGCAGATACGCAGTATTTT. It is translated as CASSIDLATGAADTQYF. This rearrangement joins TRBV19 to TRBJ2-3; 8 bases are a match to TRBD1. V lost 0 bases, J lost 4 bases, and 9 bases stayed unmatched. CDR3 length: 17 amino acids. Germline V gives CDR1 LNHDA, CDR2 SQIVND (reference sequence).

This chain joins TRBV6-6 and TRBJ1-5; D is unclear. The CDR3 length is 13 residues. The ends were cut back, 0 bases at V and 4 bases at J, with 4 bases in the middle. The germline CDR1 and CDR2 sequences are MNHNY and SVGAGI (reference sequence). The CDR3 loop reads CASSYSENQPQHF. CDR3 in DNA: TGTGCCAGCAGTTACTCGGAGAATCAGCCCCAGCATTTT.

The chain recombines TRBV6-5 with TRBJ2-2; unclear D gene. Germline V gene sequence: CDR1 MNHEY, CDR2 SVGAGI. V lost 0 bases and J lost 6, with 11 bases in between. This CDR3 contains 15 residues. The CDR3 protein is CASSYSLPPPGELFF. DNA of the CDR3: TGTGCCAGCAGTTACTCGCTACCTCCGCCCGGGGAGCTGTTTTTT.

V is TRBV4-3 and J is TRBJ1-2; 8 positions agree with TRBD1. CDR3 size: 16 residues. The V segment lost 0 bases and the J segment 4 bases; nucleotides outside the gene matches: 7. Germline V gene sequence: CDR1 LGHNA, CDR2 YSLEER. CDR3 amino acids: CASSQDRGQSSYGYTF. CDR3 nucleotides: TGCGCCAGCAGCCAAGACAGGGGGCAGTCGAGCTATGGCTACACCTTC.

The CDR3 nucleotides are TGTGCCACCAGTGACCGGGGGGGATCCCGCCTCAATGAGCAGTTCTTC. Protein product: CATSDRGGSRLNEQFF. The chain has TRBV24-1 and TRBJ2-1; 8 nucleotides match TRBD2. The ends lost 4 bases at V and 6 bases at J; junction bases unmatched: 10. The CDR3 is 16 residues long. CDR1 and CDR2 (germline): KGHDR, SFDVKD.

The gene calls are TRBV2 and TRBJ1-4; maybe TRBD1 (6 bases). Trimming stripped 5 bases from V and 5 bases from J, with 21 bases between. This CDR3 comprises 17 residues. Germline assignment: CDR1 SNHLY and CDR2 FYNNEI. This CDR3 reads CASSFPPGWGTNEKLFF. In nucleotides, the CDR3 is TGTGCCAGCAGTTTCCCCCCCGGGTGGGGGACAAATGAAAAACTGTTTTTT. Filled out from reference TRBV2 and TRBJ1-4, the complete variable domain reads EPEVTQTPSHQVTQMGQEVILRCVPISNHLYFYWYRQILGQKVEFLVSFYNNEISEKSEIFDDQFSVERPDGSNFTLKIRSTKLEDSAMYFCASSFPPGWGTNEKLFFGSGTQLSVL.

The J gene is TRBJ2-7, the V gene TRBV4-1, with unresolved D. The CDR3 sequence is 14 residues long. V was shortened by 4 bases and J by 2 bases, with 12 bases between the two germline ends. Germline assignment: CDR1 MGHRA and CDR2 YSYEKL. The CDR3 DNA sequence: TGCGCCAGCAGCCGTGAGTGGTCCCCCTACGAGCAGTACTTC. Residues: CASSREWSPYEQYF.

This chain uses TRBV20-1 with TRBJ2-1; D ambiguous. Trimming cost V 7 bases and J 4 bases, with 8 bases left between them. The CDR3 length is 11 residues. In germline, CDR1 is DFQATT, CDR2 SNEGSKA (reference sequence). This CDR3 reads CSGGWYNEQFF. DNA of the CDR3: TGCAGTGGCGGTTGGTACAATGAGCAGTTCTTC.

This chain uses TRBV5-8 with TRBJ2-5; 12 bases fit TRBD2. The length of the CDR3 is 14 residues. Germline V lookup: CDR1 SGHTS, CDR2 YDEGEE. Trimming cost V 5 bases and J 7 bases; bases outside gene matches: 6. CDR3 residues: CASSSTSGGGTQYF. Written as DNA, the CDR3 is TGTGCCAGCAGTTCGACTAGCGGGGGAGGGACCCAGTACTTC.

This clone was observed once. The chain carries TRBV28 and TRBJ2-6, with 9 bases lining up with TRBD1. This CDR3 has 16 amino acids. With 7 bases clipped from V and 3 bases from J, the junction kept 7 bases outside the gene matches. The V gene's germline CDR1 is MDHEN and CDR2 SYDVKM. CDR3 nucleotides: TGTGCCAGCACCAGGACAGGGGAGGTTGGGGCCAACGTCCTGACTTTC. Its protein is CASTRTGEVGANVLTF. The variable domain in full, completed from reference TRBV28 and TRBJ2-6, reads DVKVTQSSRYLVKRTGEKVFLECVQDMDHENMFWYRQDPGLGLRLIYFSYDVKMKEKGDIPEGYSVSREKKERFSLILESASTNQTSMYLCASTRTGEVGANVLTFGAGSRLTVL.

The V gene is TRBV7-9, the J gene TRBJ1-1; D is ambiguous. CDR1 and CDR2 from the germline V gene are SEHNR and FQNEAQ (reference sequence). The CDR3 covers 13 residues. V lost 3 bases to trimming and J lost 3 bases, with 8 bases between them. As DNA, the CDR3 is TGTGCCAGCAGCTTGGACGGGGACACTGAAGCTTTCTTT. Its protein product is CASSLDGDTEAFF.

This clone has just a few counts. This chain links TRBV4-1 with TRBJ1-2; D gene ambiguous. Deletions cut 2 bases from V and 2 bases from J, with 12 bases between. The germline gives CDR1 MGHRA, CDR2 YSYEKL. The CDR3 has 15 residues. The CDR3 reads CASSQSVTPNYGYTF. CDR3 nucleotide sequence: TGCGCCAGCAGCCAATCGGTCACTCCCAACTATGGCTACACCTTC.

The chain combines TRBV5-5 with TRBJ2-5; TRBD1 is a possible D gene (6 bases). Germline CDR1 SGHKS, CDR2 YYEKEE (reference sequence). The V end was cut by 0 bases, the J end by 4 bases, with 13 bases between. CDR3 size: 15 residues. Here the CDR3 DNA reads TGTGCCAGCAGCTTGGCAGGGGATGGTGTAGAGACCCAGTACTTC. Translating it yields CASSLAGDGVETQYF.

In DNA form, the CDR3 reads TGTGCCAGCAGTGAGAGACAAACGTCCTCCTATAATTCACCCCTCCACTTT. Its translation is CASSERQTSSYNSPLHF. The rearrangement uses TRBV6-1 and TRBJ1-6, with no clear D. Germline CDR1 reads MNHNS; CDR2 reads SASEGT. V lost 3 bases to trimming and J lost 0 bases, with 12 bases between them. This CDR3 is 17 amino acids long.